Listed below are T cell receptor beta chains from one sample, sequenced in a study of glioma-infiltrating T cells. Each CDR3 protein is one row after TCRdb ran MiXCR on the multiplex PCR reads. The table records some 190,000 distinct CDR3 sequences, 30% to 40% of them present only once. The material sequenced was glioma tissue, nonneoplastic brain tissue, or PBMCs (not recorded which). The origin of the receptors is a human donor with low-grade glioma or glioblastoma, undergoing nonglioma brain surgery, or in good health (not recorded which). Each CDR3 is given with its conserved first and last residue. Fields, in order: clone size, CDR3 length, V gene, J gene, D gene, CDR3 DNA, CDR3 protein. The D gene is left open where the match is weak. Clone size is shown for a subset of rows, as once, few, many or a class of expanded clone.

size: few
length: 15
V: TRBV7-6
J: TRBJ2-7
D: -
DNA: TGTGCCAGCAGCTTAGATATAGGACTGACCTACGAGCAGTACTTC
CDR3: CASSLDIGLTYEQYF

size: -
length: 13
V: TRBV29-1
J: TRBJ2-7
D: TRBD1
DNA: TGCAGCGTTGATGAGACAGGGGCCTACGAGCAGTACTTC
CDR3: CSVDETGAYEQYF

size: -
length: 17
V: TRBV9
J: TRBJ2-2
D: -
DNA: TGTGCCAGCAGCGTAGACGCTCCGGCCGTCCTGCCGCGGGAGCTGTTTTTT
CDR3: CASSVDAPAVLPRELFF

size: few
length: 16
V: TRBV3-1
J: TRBJ2-4
D: -
DNA: TGTGCCAGCAGCCAAGGAGGGGGTTGGACAAAAAACATTCAGTACTTC
CDR3: CASSQGGGWTKNIQYF

size: many
length: 14
V: TRBV27
J: TRBJ2-7
D: -
DNA: TGTGCCAGCAGTCCCCGCGTCGGGACCTACGAGCAGTACTTC
CDR3: CASSPRVGTYEQYF

size: many
length: 14
V: TRBV28
J: TRBJ1-2
D: -
DNA: TGTGCCAGCAGTTCCTCCGACAGAGGGTATGGCTACACCTTC
CDR3: CASSSSDRGYGYTF

size: many
length: 13
V: TRBV9
J: TRBJ1-1
D: -
DNA: TGTGCCAGCAGCGTAGGCGCGAACACTGAAGCTTTCTTT
CDR3: CASSVGANTEAFF

size: -
length: 15
V: TRBV19
J: TRBJ2-3
D: -
DNA: TGTGCCAGTAGTATCGCAGGGGAAGGAGAAGATACGCAGTATTTT
CDR3: CASSIAGEGEDTQYF

size: few
length: 16
V: TRBV4-1
J: TRBJ2-1
D: TRBD1
DNA: TGCGCCAGCAGCCAAGATATCGGGACAGTAAACAATGAGCAGTTCTTC
CDR3: CASSQDIGTVNNEQFF

size: many
length: 17
V: TRBV7-8
J: TRBJ2-1
D: -
DNA: TGTGCCAGCAGCTCGAACCGGGCCCCGACCCGATACAATGAGCAGTTCTTC
CDR3: CASSSNRAPTRYNEQFF

size: many
length: 15
V: TRBV4-3
J: TRBJ1-2
D: TRBD1
DNA: TGCGCCAGCAGCCAAGATTACGAGACAGGGTTCGGCTACACCTTC
CDR3: CASSQDYETGFGYTF

size: many
length: 16
V: TRBV7-2
J: TRBJ2-5
D: -
DNA: TGTGCCAGCAGCTTAAACGGGCGGACAGAGCGCGAGACCCAGTACTTC
CDR3: CASSLNGRTERETQYF

size: -
length: 14
V: TRBV5-4
J: TRBJ1-2
D: -
DNA: TGTGCCAGCCCCGACAGGAGAGCTAACTATGGCTACACCTTC
CDR3: CASPDRRANYGYTF

size: -
length: 15
V: TRBV3-1
J: TRBJ2-5
D: TRBD2
DNA: TGTGCCAGCTCCCCGACTAGCGGGGGGATAGAGACCCAGTACTTC
CDR3: CASSPTSGGIETQYF

size: -
length: 16
V: TRBV7-3
J: TRBJ2-1
D: TRBD2
DNA: TGTGCCAGCAGCTTAAGGGGGGGGAGCTCCTACAATGAGCAGTTCTTC
CDR3: CASSLRGGSSYNEQFF

size: many
length: 16
V: TRBV6-1
J: TRBJ1-5
D: -
DNA: TGTGCCAGCAGTGAAGCGGGCTCTACTAGCAATCAGCCCCAGCATTTT
CDR3: CASSEAGSTSNQPQHF

size: few
length: 14
V: TRBV9
J: TRBJ1-6
D: -
DNA: TGTGCCAGCAGCGAGAGGGACTTTCTATCACCCCTCCACTTT
CDR3: CASSERDFLSPLHF

size: many
length: 13
V: TRBV2
J: TRBJ2-5
D: -
DNA: TGTGCCAGCAGTGCCGAGTTGGGAGAGACCCAGTACTTC
CDR3: CASSAELGETQYF

size: many
length: 11
V: TRBV29-1
J: TRBJ2-5
D: -
DNA: TGCAGCGCTGCCCGTCAAGAGACCCAGTACTTC
CDR3: CSAARQETQYF

size: -
length: 16
V: TRBV5-1
J: TRBJ1-6
D: -
DNA: TGCGCCAGCAGCTTGGTCGGCAGGGGCGGAAATTCACCCCTCCACTTT
CDR3: CASSLVGRGGNSPLHF

size: -
length: 18
V: TRBV4-1
J: TRBJ1-2
D: TRBD1
DNA: TGCGCCAGCAGCCAAGGTCGGCAGGGGGTAACCATTAACTATGGCTACACCTTC
CDR3: CASSQGRQGVTINYGYTF

size: many
length: 15
V: TRBV7-2
J: TRBJ2-2
D: TRBD2
DNA: TGTGCCAGCAGGGTTGGGGGGGGAAACACCGGGGAGCTGTTTTTT
CDR3: CASRVGGGNTGELFF

size: many
length: 16
V: TRBV20-1
J: TRBJ2-1
D: TRBD1
DNA: TGCAGTGCCTTCAATGTCCGGGACAGGGGCCATAATGAGCAGTTCTTC
CDR3: CSAFNVRDRGHNEQFF

size: many
length: 15
V: TRBV6-2/TRBV6-3
J: TRBJ2-3
D: -
DNA: TGTGCCAGCAGCCCGGGATCCACTAGCACAGATACGCAGTATTTT
CDR3: CASSPGSTSTDTQYF

size: many
length: 14
V: TRBV3-1
J: TRBJ1-2
D: -
DNA: TGTGCCAGCAGCCAGACAGGATCTAACTATGGCTACACCTTC
CDR3: CASSQTGSNYGYTF

size: many
length: 15
V: TRBV7-2
J: TRBJ1-4
D: -
DNA: TGTGCCAGCAGCTTAGTGTCTGGGGGGAATGAAAAACTGTTTTTT
CDR3: CASSLVSGGNEKLFF

size: -
length: 14
V: TRBV6-1
J: TRBJ2-7
D: TRBD1
DNA: TGTGCCAGCAGTGCGGGACAGGGTTCCTACGAGCAGTACTTC
CDR3: CASSAGQGSYEQYF

size: many
length: 17
V: TRBV2
J: TRBJ1-6
D: TRBD1
DNA: TGTGCCAGCAGCGGGGGTCCGGGGACAGCCTATAATTCACCCCTCCACTTT
CDR3: CASSGGPGTAYNSPLHF

size: -
length: 18
V: TRBV6-2/TRBV6-3
J: TRBJ2-3
D: -
DNA: -
CDR3: CASSFYICSASTGDTQYF

size: many
length: 15
V: TRBV5-1
J: TRBJ2-1
D: TRBD2
DNA: TGCGCCAGCAGCTTGACGGGAGGGCCGAATGACGAGCAGTTCTTC
CDR3: CASSLTGGPNDEQFF

size: -
length: 13
V: TRBV7-6
J: TRBJ2-7
D: TRBD1
DNA: TGTGCCAGCAGCTTGGGACAGCTCAATGAGCAGTACTTC
CDR3: CASSLGQLNEQYF

size: many
length: 16
V: TRBV6-2/TRBV6-3
J: TRBJ2-7
D: -
DNA: TGTGCCAGCAGTTACCGTCCGGGGGACTCCTCCTACGAGCAGTACTTC
CDR3: CASSYRPGDSSYEQYF

size: many
length: 11
V: TRBV28
J: TRBJ1-2
D: -
DNA: TGTGCCAGCGATACCGGCTATGGCTACACCTTC
CDR3: CASDTGYGYTF

size: few
length: 17
V: TRBV9
J: TRBJ2-7
D: -
DNA: TGTGCCAGCAGCGCAACACAGGGAAGGGGTCGGGACTACGAGCAGTACTTC
CDR3: CASSATQGRGRDYEQYF

size: many
length: 15
V: TRBV4-3
J: TRBJ2-1
D: -
DNA: TGCGCCAGCAGCCAAGACCGGGTACAGTACAATGAGCAGTTCTTC
CDR3: CASSQDRVQYNEQFF